This TCR beta chain was observed in a study of response to subunit inactivated influenza vaccine. Whole-study findings and limits: Authors suggested seasonal influenza vaccinations each recruit few new T cells.

This clonotype has just a few counts. Its antigen is unknown. This CDR3 spans 16 amino acids. V gave up 5 bases and J gave up 7 bases; unmatched junction bases: 7. Per the germline V gene, CDR1 is SEHNR and CDR2 is FQNEAQ (reference sequence). Via MiXCR, TCRdb re-called the RT-PCR reads, giving one row per CDR3 protein. The table includes 800,000 or so distinct CDR3 sequences, over 20% detected once. The chain uses TRBV7-9 and TRBJ1-6; TRBD1 matches at 11 bases. The sequences come from PBMCs from blood, collected more than 4 days after vaccination. This TCR was recovered from a man in his fifties who received an inactivated influenza vaccine. CDR3 region: CASSAGQGARNSPLHF. CDR3 DNA sequence: TGTGCCAGCAGCGCTGGACAGGGGGCCCGAAATTCACCCCTCCACTTT.